Reported below is one TCR beta chain. V dropped 3 bases and J dropped 4 bases, with 16 bases sitting between them. The CDR3 contains 17 residues. The germline CDR1 and CDR2 sequences are SEHNR and FQNEAQ (reference sequence). These data come from a study of shared clonotypes between healthy human individuals. Repertoires were generated with immunoSEQ multiplex PCR, while TCRdb's copy carries only in-frame clones and drops some. Among 110,000 or so clones listed, 68% were seen once. Sequences were obtained from memory CD8+ T cells sorted from blood. Regarding subset: CD45RO+ cells pooled with CCR7-negative TemRA cells. This chain joins TRBV7-9 and TRBJ2-6; no clear D. This clonotype was obtained from a woman in her 30s in good health. CDR3 sequence: CASSFYPPWRGANVLTF. The CDR3 nucleotides read TGTGCCAGCAGCTTTTATCCCCCGTGGCGAGGGGCCAACGTCCTGACTTTC.